This paragraph reports one T cell receptor beta chain. Its antigen remains unidentified. This entry comes from a study of cytomegalovirus exposure and HLA in healthy donors. Study-wide results and caveats: V segments that were indistinguishable, TRBV6-2 and TRBV6-3 among them, were omitted from analysis.

The study ran its PCR with 60 Vbeta and 13 Jbeta primers. Method: immunoSEQ multiplex PCR; TCRdb's copy keeps in-frame clones and lacks some. The repertoire holds about 120,000 clones, about three quarters seen once, with around 12% in the top ten. Looked up from germline, CDR1 is SGHRS and CDR2 is YFSETQ. There are 15 residues in the CDR3. Trimming cost V 4 bases and J 4 bases; bases outside gene matches: 9. V and J are TRBV5-1 and TRBJ2-3, with TRBD1 matching 7 bases. Sequencing was performed on PBMCs. This clonotype was obtained from a woman aged 40 to 50 in good health and CMV-seropositive. The CDR3: CASSVATGEADTQYF. CDR3 coding DNA: TGCGCCAGCAGCGTTGCTACAGGGGAAGCAGATACGCAGTATTTT. The variable domain in full, with the rest retrieved from reference TRBV5-1 and TRBJ2-3, is KAGVTQTPRYLIKTRGQQVTLSCSPISGHRSVSWYQQTPGQGLQFLFEYFSETQRNKGNFPGRFSGRQFSNSRSEMNVSTLELGDSALYLCASSVATGEADTQYFGPGTRLTVL.